This entry concerns a single T cell receptor (beta chain). The V gene end was trimmed by 5 bases and the J gene end by 4 bases; junction bases not matched to a gene: 2. Germline loops: CDR1 SEHNR, CDR2 FQNEAQ (reference sequence). The CDR3 is made up of 13 amino acids. This specimen belongs to a study of T cell changes during pregnancy in multiple sclerosis. Method: immunoSEQ multiplex PCR; TCRdb's copy keeps in-frame clones and lacks some. The data show over 40,000 clones, more than 85% seen once. Sequenced material: peripheral blood, taken in the third trimester of pregnancy. This clonotype was sampled from a female donor with multiple sclerosis, enrolled in a pregnancy study. The rearrangement links TRBV7-9 to TRBJ1-5, with 7 positions matching TRBD1. The CDR3 sequence: CASSRTGNQPQHF. The CDR3 DNA is TGTGCCAGCAGCCGGACAGGTAATCAGCCCCAGCATTTT.